The next 6 T cell receptor beta chains were all read from a single sample in a study of T-cell memory formation after mild COVID-19. TCRdb re-derived calls from the 5' RACE reads in MiXCR, one entry per CDR3 protein. The repertoire includes approximately 250,000 distinct CDR3 sequences, roughly 15% of them detected once, and roughly a fifth sits in the top ten. The sample was PBMCs or a T cell subset sorted from them (not recorded which). The source of these receptors is a man aged 18 to 30 who had mild COVID-19 (a few samples of this study predate the infection). Cell type and time point are not known.

The sample holds many counts of this clonotype. The chain combines TRBV20-1 with TRBJ2-1; unclear D gene. V lost 7 bases to trimming and J lost 0 bases, with 10 bases between them. CDR1 is DFQATT and CDR2 is SNEGSKA in the germline V gene (reference sequence). The CDR3 covers 13 residues. This chain's CDR3 is CSVPPLSYNEQFF. The CDR3, as DNA: TGCAGTGTACCACCTCTCTCCTACAATGAGCAGTTCTTC.

The gene calls are TRBV6-5 and TRBJ1-1; the D gene is possibly TRBD1 (5 bases). The CDR3 is made up of 15 amino acids. CDR1 and CDR2 from the germline V gene are MNHEY and SVGAGI. Trimming removed 5 bases at V and 1 base at J, with 14 bases between. The CDR3 reads CASSNPSRANTEAFF. The CDR3, as DNA: TGTGCCAGCAGTAACCCGAGCAGGGCGAACACTGAAGCTTTCTTT.

The chain employs TRBV11-2 and TRBJ2-5; D gene unclear. The V and J ends lost 1 base and 1 base respectively, with 10 bases between them. Germline V gives CDR1 SGHAT, CDR2 FQNNGV. The CDR3 spans 15 residues. The CDR3 region is CASSLAPNPQETQYF. The CDR3 coding sequence is TGTGCCAGCAGCTTAGCACCCAACCCCCAAGAGACCCAGTACTTC.

This clonotype has at least ten counts. The chain combines TRBV7-9 with TRBJ1-6, with 7 bases that match TRBD1. The CDR3 covers 14 residues. J lost 9 bases, V lost 5 bases, and 7 bases had no gene match. CDR1 SEHNR and CDR2 FQNEAQ come from the germline V gene (reference sequence). DNA of the CDR3: TGTGCCAGCAGCGCGGGGACAGATAGTTCACCCCTCCACTTT. This sequence encodes CASSAGTDSSPLHF.

The chain uses TRBV5-1 and TRBJ2-3, with 8 nucleotides matching TRBD2. The CDR3 runs to 14 residues. Per germline, CDR1 SGHRS and CDR2 YFSETQ. V shed 7 bases, J shed 2 bases, and the junction held 6 bases outside the gene matches. The CDR3 nucleotides read TGCGCCAGCGGAGGCGGGGGGTACACAGATACGCAGTATTTT. Protein sequence: CASGGGGYTDTQYF.

This clonotype showed up just a few times. The chain joins TRBV7-8 to TRBJ2-2, with unresolved D. Germline V gene lookup returns CDR1 SGHVS and CDR2 FQNEAQ. Trimming pared 3 bases from V and 0 bases from J, leaving 5 bases between. The CDR3 is 14 residues long. This CDR3 is CASSFATNTGELFF. DNA of the CDR3: TGTGCCAGCAGCTTCGCCACGAACACCGGGGAGCTGTTTTTT.